This T cell receptor beta chain was profiled in a study of blood T cell repertoires in COVID-19. Study at large: Some COVID-19 samples were acute and others convalescent; all came from the United States, Italy and Spain. Sources were T cells, B-cell-depleted T cells, or PBMCs; the material itself was cDNA or gDNA.

Looked up from germline, CDR1 is SGHTA and CDR2 is FQGTGA. V lost 1 base, J lost 6 bases, and 12 bases lay in between. The CDR3 has 14 amino acids. A Seattle source enrolled patients during active infection and followed them longitudinally. Source study methods: Quantification of nucleated cells was approximated via reference gene primer amplification. Clones were sequenced by immunoSEQ multiplex PCR, and TCRdb holds only the in-frame ones, with some missing. D and trimming come from the DNA, and the V and J calls and clone size come from that table. This table has approximately 340,000 clones, about 87% appearing once.

Sequenced: peripheral blood. This rearrangement joins TRBV7-3 to TRBJ1-2; D is perhaps TRBD1 (5 bases). This clonotype was obtained from a man younger than 45 with COVID-19, enrolled during active disease. The chain's CDR3 is CASSLSPREDGYTF. DNA of the CDR3: TGTGCCAGCAGCTTAAGTCCCAGGGAGGATGGCTACACCTTC.